This TCR beta chain was retrieved from a study of regulatory T cells in long-lasting Graves disease. This clonotype was detected many times. The CDR3 consists of 13 residues. The germline gives CDR1 SQVTM, CDR2 ANQGSEA. Trimming took 6 bases from V and 7 from J, leaving 18 bases between them. CDR3 regions were amplified by Arm-PCR using iRepertoire HTBI primers to build TCR beta libraries. One entry per CDR3 protein results from TCRdb running MiXCR on the multiplex PCR reads. The sample consists of about 620,000 distinct CDR3 sequences, around 15% of them appearing once. As to time point: newly diagnosed GD, antithyroid drugs for less than 3 months. PBMC RNA served as the TCR library source. The collection involved drawing roughly 9 milliliters of peripheral blood into EDTA tubes. These data also featured in a second study, about T cells in Graves' hyperthyroidism and ophthalmopathy.

The material sequenced was peripheral blood mononuclear cells (PBMCs), taken at new diagnosis, from a patient treated with antithyroid drugs. This clonotype was obtained from a woman aged 25-40 years with Graves disease. This chain connects TRBV29-1 to TRBJ1-1; no clear D. This CDR3 reads CSVKPGPAIEAFF. As DNA, the CDR3 is TGCAGCGTCAAACCCGGGCCGGCTATTGAAGCTTTCTTT.